At least ten counts were recorded for the clone carrying this T cell receptor beta chain. Its antigen is not identified. The data are from a study of T-cell reconstitution after alpha-beta-depleted transplantation in children. Study-wide results and caveats: Expanded clones from the graft, numbering several hundred, reportedly supplied alpha-beta T cells about two months after transplant. Diversity and T-cell counts at one year after transplant derived mostly from new T cells.

The germline CDR1 and CDR2 sequences are LGHNA and YSLEER. V gave up 4 bases and J gave up 8 bases, with 15 bases separating them. CDR3 length: 14 residues. Unique molecular identifiers tagged the TCRbeta library. One entry per CDR3 protein results from TCRdb running MiXCR on the PCR reads. The profile shows roughly 300,000 distinct CDR3 sequences, more than 9% of them singletons. The receptor comes from a male patient aged 2 to 9 who had a stem cell transplant for chronic granulomatous disease, so the T cells may come from the graft donor. This specimen consisted of peripheral blood, obtained 180 days after TCRalphabeta/CD19-depleted stem cell transplant. The rearrangement uses TRBV4-3 and TRBJ2-1; D is tentatively TRBD1 or TRBD2 (5 bases each). CDR3: CASSPRDPFYEQFF. The CDR3 DNA reads as TGCGCCAGCAGCCCCCGGGACCCCTTCTATGAGCAGTTCTTC.